A selection of T cell receptor beta chains follows, all from one sample in a study of cytomegalovirus exposure and HLA in healthy donors. Some clones are missing from TCRdb's copy, which holds only in-frame ones; the method was immunoSEQ multiplex PCR. This table has around 120,000 clones, around three quarters appearing once. The sample comprised PBMCs. All receptors derive from a human donor in good health. Each CDR3 is given with its conserved first and last residue. A D gene is named only where the DNA matches it firmly. Size tells how often a clone was seen (once, few, many) or the class of an expanded clone, and some rows leave it out.

D	V	length	J	size	CDR3	DNA
NA	TRBV19	15	TRBJ1-5	NA	CASSIKGMSNQPQHF	TGTGCCAGTAGTATCAAGGGGATGAGCAATCAGCCCCAGCATTTT
TRBD2	TRBV5-5	14	TRBJ2-7	NA	CASSLRGSPGEQYF	TGTGCCAGCAGCTTGCGCGGGAGCCCTGGCGAGCAGTACTTC
NA	TRBV7-6	16	TRBJ1-3	once	CASSPLQGSSGNTIYF	TGTGCCAGCAGCCCACTGCAGGGTTCATCTGGAAACACCATATATTTT
NA	TRBV28	15	TRBJ1-2	NA	CASSFSPPTGRGYTF	TGTGCCAGCAGTTTCAGCCCCCCGACAGGAAGGGGCTACACCTTC
NA	TRBV14	16	TRBJ2-3	NA	CASSRLQGLSTDTQYF	TGTGCCAGCAGCCGATTACAGGGTCTCTCCACAGATACGCAGTATTTT
TRBD1	TRBV2	13	TRBJ2-7	NA	CASSSNRGAEQYF	TGTGCCAGCAGTAGCAACAGGGGGGCTGAGCAGTACTTC
NA	TRBV7-9	15	TRBJ1-1	NA	CASSLGLRGGTEAFF	TGTGCCAGCAGCTTGGGGCTCAGGGGTGGGACTGAAGCTTTCTTT
TRBD2	TRBV7-7	16	TRBJ2-1	NA	CASRPLAGGIYNEQFF	TGTGCCAGCAGACCTCTAGCGGGAGGGATCTACAATGAGCAGTTCTTC
NA	TRBV13	15	TRBJ2-1	NA	CASSPASVGATEQFF	TGTGCCAGCAGCCCGGCCTCGGTTGGAGCGACCGAGCAGTTCTTC
TRBD1	TRBV10-1	14	TRBJ1-2	NA	CASSKEGQAWGYTF	TGCGCCAGCAGCAAGGAAGGACAGGCCTGGGGCTACACCTTC
TRBD2	TRBV5-1	14	TRBJ2-1	NA	CASSPSGRNNEQFF	TGCGCCAGCAGCCCTAGCGGGAGAAACAATGAGCAGTTCTTC
NA	TRBV19	16	TRBJ1-1	NA	CASSIDRDTVNTEAFF	TGTGCCAGTAGTATAGACCGGGACACCGTGAACACTGAAGCTTTCTTT
NA	TRBV4-1	16	TRBJ2-2	NA	CASSQDISGRPGELFF	TGCGCCAGCAGCCAAGATATCAGCGGACGGCCCGGGGAGCTGTTTTTT
NA	TRBV19	14	TRBJ1-5	NA	CASSGGQGFQPQHF	TGTGCCAGTAGTGGCGGTCAGGGGTTCCAGCCCCAGCATTTT
NA	TRBV10-3	13	TRBJ2-3	few	CANSFERTDTQYF	TGTGCCAACTCCTTTGAACGGACAGATACGCAGTATTTT
NA	TRBV7-9	14	TRBJ2-5	NA	CASSLTDTQETQYF	TGTGCCAGCAGCCTGACAGACACTCAAGAGACCCAGTACTTC
NA	TRBV5-1	13	TRBJ2-5	NA	CASSLQGWETQYF	TGCGCCAGCAGCCTACAGGGCTGGGAGACCCAGTACTTC
NA	TRBV21-1	16	TRBJ1-5	few	CASSKESRDSNQPQHF	TGTGCCAGCAGCAAAGAGAGCAGGGATAGCAATCAGCCCCAGCATTTT
NA	TRBV29-1	16	TRBJ2-4	NA	CSVEDVPRGGGNSQYF	TGCAGCGTTGAAGATGTTCCGAGGGGGGGCGGGAACAGTCAGTACTTC
TRBD1	TRBV11-2	15	TRBJ2-3	NA	CASSPGTASTDTQYF	TGTGCCAGCAGCCCAGGGACAGCTAGCACAGATACGCAGTATTTT
TRBD1	TRBV6-5	15	TRBJ1-1	NA	CASNLNRGGGTEAFF	TGTGCCAGCAATTTGAACAGGGGTGGAGGAACTGAAGCTTTCTTT
TRBD1	TRBV5-4	15	TRBJ1-1	NA	CASSPFRQGVTEAFF	TGTGCCAGCAGCCCCTTCCGACAGGGTGTCACTGAAGCTTTCTTT
NA	TRBV6-5	13	TRBJ1-1	NA	CASSELGPRIAFF	TGTGCCAGCAGTGAATTGGGTCCTAGGATCGCTTTCTTT
TRBD1	TRBV7-6	14	TRBJ1-2	few	CASSSGQSPYGYTF	TGTGCCAGCAGCTCGGGACAGTCCCCCTATGGCTACACCTTC
NA	TRBV7-6	12	TRBJ1-2	NA	CASSPIEGGYTF	TGTGCCAGCAGCCCCATCGAGGGAGGCTACACCTTC
TRBD1	TRBV5-1	15	TRBJ2-1	NA	CASSSPGTGGNEQFF	TGCGCCAGCAGCTCGCCCGGGACAGGGGGCAACGAGCAGTTCTTC
NA	TRBV5-1	15	TRBJ1-1	NA	CASSLDGGRGTEAFF	TGCGCCAGCAGCTTGGATGGGGGGAGAGGCACTGAAGCTTTCTTT
NA	TRBV30	14	TRBJ1-2	once	CAWRTHQGSGGYTF	TGTGCCTGGAGAACACATCAGGGTAGTGGTGGCTACACCTTC
TRBD2	TRBV7-9	17	TRBJ2-1	NA	CASSLARASGRLNEQFF	TGTGCCAGCAGCTTAGCGCGGGCTAGCGGCCGCCTCAATGAGCAGTTCTTC
NA	TRBV9	18	TRBJ2-3	few	CASSVARRATSATDTQYF	TGTGCCAGCAGCGTAGCTCGGCGGGCCACCAGCGCCACAGATACGCAGTATTTT
TRBD2	TRBV27	14	TRBJ2-7	few	CASRVTSGRGEQYF	TGTGCCAGCAGGGTGACTAGCGGGAGAGGCGAGCAGTACTTC
NA	TRBV10-3	15	TRBJ2-2	NA	CAISDLGGGTGELFF	TGTGCCATCAGTGATCTAGGGGGTGGCACCGGGGAGCTGTTTTTT
NA	TRBV13	12	TRBJ1-1	once	CASSRPGTEAFF	TGTGCCAGCAGCCGTCCGGGCACTGAAGCTTTCTTT
TRBD2	TRBV7-6	14	TRBJ2-7	NA	CASSASGRAGEQYF	TGTGCCAGCAGCGCTAGCGGGAGGGCGGGTGAGCAGTACTTC
NA	TRBV6-1	16	TRBJ1-4	few	CASSEGSRGTNEKLFF	TGTGCCAGCAGTGAAGGTTCCAGGGGAACTAATGAAAAACTGTTTTTT
TRBD1	TRBV19	15	TRBJ1-5	NA	CASSMIDRGNQPQHF	TGTGCCAGTAGTATGATCGACAGGGGTAATCAGCCCCAGCATTTT
TRBD1	TRBV19	14	TRBJ2-2	few	CASIGQGRTGELFF	TGTGCCAGTATCGGACAGGGGAGGACCGGGGAGCTGTTTTTT
NA	TRBV5-4	18	TRBJ1-2	NA	CASSLGGRNPTANYGYTF	TGTGCCAGCAGCTTGGGGGGGAGGAACCCCACAGCGAACTATGGCTACACCTTC
TRBD2	TRBV5-1	19	TRBJ2-2	NA	CASSLYGTSGSGNTGELFF	TGCGCCAGCAGCTTGTACGGGACTAGCGGGAGTGGGAACACCGGGGAGCTGTTTTTT
NA	TRBV27	16	TRBJ2-7	NA	CASSAGPPGGSYEQYF	TGTGCCAGCAGCGCCGGACCCCCCGGGGGTTCCTACGAGCAGTACTTC
NA	TRBV5-1	15	TRBJ2-3	NA	CASSLDRTNTDTQYF	TGCGCCAGCAGCTTGGACAGAACAAACACAGATACGCAGTATTTT
NA	TRBV5-8	14	TRBJ2-7	NA	CASDLGGQQSEQYF	TGTGCCAGCGATTTGGGGGGGCAACAATCCGAGCAGTACTTC
TRBD2	TRBV19	16	TRBJ2-7	NA	CASSIVAGTIPNEQYF	TGTGCCAGTAGTATCGTGGCCGGGACTATTCCCAACGAGCAGTACTTC
TRBD2	TRBV7-9	17	TRBJ2-1	NA	CASSPPMGREGDNEQFF	TGTGCCAGCAGCCCCCCAATGGGGCGGGAGGGTGACAATGAGCAGTTCTTC
NA	TRBV7-2	14	TRBJ2-5	NA	CASSRGGVGETQYF	TGTGCCAGCAGCCGAGGGGGGGTTGGAGAGACCCAGTACTTC
NA	TRBV9	11	TRBJ2-7	NA	CASRNNYEQYF	TGTGCCAGCAGGAACAACTACGAGCAGTACTTC
NA	TRBV21-1	15	TRBJ1-2	NA	CASSTPGPSGYGYTF	TGTGCCAGCAGCACTCCTGGGCCCAGCGGCTATGGCTACACCTTC
TRBD1	TRBV5-6	13	TRBJ2-7	once	CASIKTGGREQYF	TGTGCCAGCATCAAGACAGGGGGAAGGGAGCAGTACTTC
NA	TRBV2	15	TRBJ1-5	NA	CASSDQEYSNQPQHF	TGTGCCAGCAGTGATCAGGAATATAGCAATCAGCCCCAGCATTTT